Shown below are 17 T cell receptor beta chains from a single sample sequenced in a study of neoadjuvant nivolumab and ipilimumab in lung cancer. TCRdb keeps only in-frame clones here, not all; method: immunoSEQ multiplex PCR. The sample comprises fewer than 20,000 clones, roughly 80% of which are singletons, and about 8.1% rests with the top ten. Specimen: tumor tissue, collected after neoadjuvant nivolumab, alone or with ipilimumab, at or shortly before surgery. Receptor source: an adult with non-small cell lung cancer.

The chain joins TRBV5-5 to TRBJ2-2, with 7 positions matching TRBD1. The germline CDR1 and CDR2 sequences are SGHKS and YYEKEE (reference sequence). The CDR3 is 13 residues long. The junction had 5 bases not matched to a gene; V was cut back by 7 bases and J by 5 bases. The CDR3 here is CASYNRGTGELFF. Written as DNA, the CDR3 is TGTGCCAGCTACAACAGGGGTACCGGGGAGCTGTTTTTT.

The chain links TRBV18 to TRBJ2-2; 8 bases are a match to TRBD1. V gave up 2 bases and J gave up 1 base; unmatched junction bases: 0. The germline gives CDR1 KGHSH, CDR2 LQKENI. The CDR3 is 15 residues long. For the CDR3, the DNA is TGTGCCAGCTCACCAGGACAGGGGAACACCGGGGAGCTGTTTTTT. Translated: CASSPGQGNTGELFF.

This CDR3 is CASSLGGAGGYGTQYF. Here the CDR3 DNA reads TGTGCCAGCAGCTTAGGGGGTGCCGGGGGGTATGGGACCCAGTACTTC. V is TRBV7-2 and J is TRBJ2-5, with TRBD2 matching 7 bases. Germline CDR1 and CDR2: SGHTA and FQGNSA. The junction had 12 bases not matched to a gene; V was cut back by 1 base and J by 7 bases. This CDR3 spans 16 amino acids.

The chain employs TRBV7-9 and TRBJ2-7; weak D call: TRBD2 (6 bases). The CDR3 spans 15 residues. The germline CDR1 and CDR2 sequences are SEHNR and FQNEAQ (reference sequence). V was trimmed by 1 base and J by 5 bases, leaving 15 bases between them. CDR3 sequence: CASSLVGQGGHEQYF. CDR3 coding DNA: TGTGCCAGCAGCTTAGTGGGTCAGGGAGGTCACGAGCAGTACTTC.

The chain is built from TRBV7-2 and TRBJ2-7, with unresolved D. With 5 bases removed from V and 6 bases from J, the gap between germline ends came to 14 bases. This CDR3 is 13 amino acids long. Germline-derived CDR1 and CDR2 are SGHTA and FQGNSA. CDR3 loop: CASSPGGWGEQYF. The CDR3, as DNA: TGTGCCAGCAGCCCAGGTGGTTGGGGCGAGCAGTACTTC.

This clone was observed a single time. The V gene is TRBV5-1, the J gene TRBJ1-1; D unclear. Germline loops: CDR1 SGHRS, CDR2 YFSETQ. V lost 3 bases and J 3 bases, leaving 12 bases between the germline ends. The CDR3 sequence is 14 residues long. CDR3 sequence (DNA): TGCGCCAGCAGCTCCTGGGCGGGTCACACTGAAGCTTTCTTT. Translation gives CASSSWAGHTEAFF.

The V gene is TRBV29-1, the J gene TRBJ1-2; tentatively, D is TRBD1 (6 bases). Germline V lookup: CDR1 SQVTM, CDR2 ANQGSEA. V was pared by 4 bases and J by 1 base, with 13 bases between. The CDR3 is 14 amino acids. CDR3 residues: CSVGDKSFNYGYTF. The CDR3 DNA is TGCAGCGTTGGGGACAAGTCCTTTAACTATGGCTACACCTTC.

DNA of the CDR3: TGTGCCTTTAGGAGGCCTGAAGCTTTCTTT. It is translated as CAFRRPEAFF. This rearrangement joins TRBV30 to TRBJ1-1; unclear D gene. The V and J ends lost 7 bases and 6 bases respectively, with 9 bases between them. Germline loops: CDR1 GTSNPN, CDR2 SVGIG (reference sequence). This CDR3 comprises 10 residues. Looking up the rest from reference TRBV30 and TRBJ1-1 gives the full variable domain: SQTIHQWPATLVQPVGSPLSLECTVEGTSNPNLYWYRQAAGRGLQLLFYSVGIGQISSEVPQNLSASRPQDRQFILSSKKLLLSDSGFYLCAFRRPEAFFGQGTRLTVV.

J is TRBJ1-6 and V is TRBV27; 8 bases are a match to TRBD1. Germline values: CDR1 MNHEY, CDR2 SMNVEV (reference sequence). The length of the CDR3 is 18 residues. The ends lost 6 bases at V and 0 bases at J; junction bases unmatched: 10. The CDR3 DNA reads TGTGCCAGCAGAGCCCGGGCAGGGGGCAGCTCCTATAATTCACCCCTCCACTTT. It yields the protein CASRARAGGSSYNSPLHF.

As to this clone: At the DNA level, this CDR3 is encoded by other sequences in the same sample as well. The chain has TRBV7-2 and TRBJ1-3; D is undetermined. The CDR3 sequence is 15 residues long. Trimming took 1 base from V and 0 from J, leaving 7 bases between them. CDR1 and CDR2 (germline): SGHTA, FQGNSA. Here the CDR3 DNA reads TGTGCCAGCAGCTTAGGACGATACTCTGGAAACACCATATATTTT. Translation gives CASSLGRYSGNTIYF.

The count of this clone is one. V is TRBV5-5 and J is TRBJ1-3; D is perhaps TRBD1 (5 bases). The V end was cut by 0 bases, the J end by 1 base, with 11 bases between. Germline lookup yields CDR1 SGHKS and CDR2 YYEKEE (reference sequence). This CDR3 is 16 amino acids long. The CDR3 DNA sequence: TGTGCCAGCAGCTTGGACAGGCGGGAATCTGGAAACACCATATATTTT. It translates to CASSLDRRESGNTIYF.

The chain recombines TRBV7-2 with TRBJ2-7, with 10 positions matching TRBD1. In germline, CDR1 is SGHTA, CDR2 FQGNSA. CDR3 length equals 15 residues. Unmatched junction bases numbered 4, after V lost 3 bases and J lost 2 bases. The CDR3 reads CASSLAGQGAYEQYF. CDR3 sequence (DNA): TGTGCCAGCAGCTTGGCCGGACAGGGGGCCTACGAGCAGTACTTC.

In its sample, this clone ranks as medium-sized (0.01 to 0.1%). The chain's CDR3 is CASSLTGSNGYTF. In nucleotides, the CDR3 is TGTGCCAGCAGTCTTACAGGGTCGAATGGCTACACCTTC. This chain connects TRBV11-2 to TRBJ1-2; a weak D match, TRBD1 (6 bases). Between the trimmed V and J ends, which lost 6 bases and 6 bases, there was a span of 14 bases. The CDR3 is 13 residues long. Looked up from germline, CDR1 is SGHAT and CDR2 is FQNNGV.

This clone has only one observation. V is TRBV19 and J is TRBJ1-1; 9 bases line up with TRBD1. From germline, CDR1 is LNHDA and CDR2 SQIVND (reference sequence). The CDR3 length is 12 residues. The junction had 4 bases not matched to a gene; V was cut back by 10 bases and J by 4 bases. The CDR3 coding sequence is TGTGCCACCGTGACAGGGGGCACTGAAGCTTTCTTT. Translating gives CATVTGGTEAFF.

This chain uses TRBV18 with TRBJ2-7, with D perhaps being TRBD1 or TRBD2 (5 bases each). Between the trimmed V and J ends, which lost 6 bases and 3 bases, there was a span of 18 bases. The germline V gene encodes CDR1 KGHSH and CDR2 LQKENI. The CDR3 has 15 amino acids. The CDR3 reads CASSLNWDRLYEQYF. The CDR3 DNA reads as TGTGCCAGCTCCCTCAATTGGGACCGCCTCTACGAGCAGTACTTC.

V usage is TRBV4-1 and J usage is TRBJ2-4; TRBD1 is a possible D gene (5 bases). The CDR3 totals 19 residues. Germline CDR1 MGHRA, CDR2 YSYEKL. V was pared by 0 bases and J by 0 bases, with 18 bases between. In DNA, the CDR3 is TGCGCCAGCAGCCAAGACTACGGAACAGGCGACATAGCCAAAAACATTCAGTACTTC. Its protein is CASSQDYGTGDIAKNIQYF.

This clone appeared once. The chain carries TRBV9 and TRBJ2-5; either TRBD1 or TRBD2 may supply D (5 bases each). The ends were cut back, 0 bases at V and 3 bases at J, with 9 bases in the middle. The germline V gene has CDR1 SGDLS and CDR2 YYNGEE. The CDR3 runs 14 residues. The CDR3 region has the DNA TGTGCCAGCAGCGTAGATGGGGGTAAAGAGACCCAGTACTTC. Protein product: CASSVDGGKETQYF.